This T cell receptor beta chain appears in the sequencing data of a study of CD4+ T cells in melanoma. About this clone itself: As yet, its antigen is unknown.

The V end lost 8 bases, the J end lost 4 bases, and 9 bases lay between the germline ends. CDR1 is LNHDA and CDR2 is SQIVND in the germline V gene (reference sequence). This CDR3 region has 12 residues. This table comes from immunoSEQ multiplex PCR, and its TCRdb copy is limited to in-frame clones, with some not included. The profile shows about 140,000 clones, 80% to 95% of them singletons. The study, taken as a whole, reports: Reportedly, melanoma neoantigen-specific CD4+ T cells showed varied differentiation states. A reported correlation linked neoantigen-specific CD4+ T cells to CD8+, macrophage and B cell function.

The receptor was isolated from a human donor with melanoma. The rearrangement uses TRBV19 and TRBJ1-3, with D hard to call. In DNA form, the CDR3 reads TGTGCCAGTGTCGAATCCGGAAACACCATATATTTT. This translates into CASVESGNTIYF.